This paragraph covers one T cell receptor beta chain sequence. Its antigen is undetermined. This sample stems from a study of cytomegalovirus exposure and HLA in healthy donors. Findings and caveats of the study: In an earlier analysis, most TCR beta V segments were productive about 87% or about 30% of the time. An analysis that came later showed most CMV-associated TCR beta chains appearing HLA-restricted. A later analysis linked a missense DCLRE1C variant to TCR beta V- and J-gene trimming.

The length of the CDR3 is 15 residues. V lost 0 bases and J lost 3; bases outside the gene matches: 5. CDR1 is SGHTA, CDR2 FQGNSA, per germline. The study ran its PCR with 60 Vbeta and 13 Jbeta primers. Assay used: immunoSEQ multiplex PCR; TCRdb lists only in-frame clones, some missing. The sample table sets out fewer than 130,000 clones. The origin of this receptor is a man between 45 and 60 years old in good health and CMV-seronegative. The rearrangement links TRBV7-2 to TRBJ2-7, with TRBD1 matching over 7 bases. Sequencing was done on a sample of PBMCs. The CDR3 region is CASSLATGTNYEQYF. The DNA for the CDR3 is TGTGCCAGCAGCTTAGCGACAGGGACGAACTACGAGCAGTACTTC. Variable domain in full (rest from reference TRBV7-2 and TRBJ2-7): GAGVSQSPSNKVTEKGKDVELRCDPISGHTALYWYRQSLGQGLEFLIYFQGNSAPDKSGLPSDRFSAERTGGSVSTLTIQRTQQEDSAVYLCASSLATGTNYEQYFGPGTRLTVT.